The 18 T cell receptor beta chains presented below share a single source sample, sequenced in a study of T cell responses to AZD1222 COVID-19 vaccine. Generated by immunoSEQ multiplex PCR, the TCRdb table keeps only in-frame clones and is missing some. The table lists about 140,000 clones, around 88% of them singletons. Sequenced here: peripheral blood, sampled on day 0 of AZD1222 vaccination. The receptors here all came from an adult in good health.

J is TRBJ2-7 and V is TRBV7-9; D is unclear. The CDR3 spans 15 residues. Deletions cut 7 bases from V and 3 bases from J, with 19 bases between. CDR1 SEHNR and CDR2 FQNEAQ come from the germline V gene (reference sequence). The CDR3, as DNA: TGTGCCAGCACCCCCTCCCTTGGGTGGAACTACGAGCAGTACTTC. This translates into CASTPSLGWNYEQYF.

A single count supports this clone. The rearrangement joins TRBV6-1 to TRBJ2-5; D gene unclear. The CDR3 loop spans 17 amino acids. Trimming left V 2 bases short and J 5 bases short, with 21 bases between. Germline CDR1 is MNHNS and CDR2 is SASEGT. The CDR3 DNA sequence: TGTGCCAGCAGTGAATCGCATTATTATAACCCCGGGGAGACCCAGTACTTC. Protein sequence: CASSESHYYNPGETQYF.

The rearrangement uses TRBV9 and TRBJ2-1, with D possibly matching TRBD1 (5 bases). Trimming took off 4 bases at V and 0 bases at J, with 11 bases between the two ends. The CDR3 runs 15 residues. Germline V lookup: CDR1 SGDLS, CDR2 YYNGEE. CDR3: CASSTAGFSYNEQFF. CDR3 DNA: TGTGCCAGCAGCACGGCAGGGTTCTCCTACAATGAGCAGTTCTTC. The variable domain in full, with the rest retrieved from reference TRBV9 and TRBJ2-1, is DSGVTQTPKHLITATGQRVTLRCSPRSGDLSVYWYQQSLDQGLQFLIQYYNGEERAKGNILERFSAQQFPDLHSELNLSSLELGDSALYFCASSTAGFSYNEQFFGPGTRLTVL.

The chain recombines TRBV3-1 (or the pseudogene TRBV3-2) with TRBJ2-1; 10 nucleotides agree with TRBD2. Trimming at V came to 3 bases and at J to 3 bases, leaving 17 bases not matched to a gene. Germline lookup yields CDR1 LGHDT and CDR2 YNNKEL (reference sequence). The CDR3 contains 20 residues. In DNA, the CDR3 is TGTGCCAGCAGCCATTTGGGGCTAGCGGGAGTTAAGGACCACTACAATGAGCAGTTCTTC. Amino acids: CASSHLGLAGVKDHYNEQFF.

Here the CDR3 DNA reads TGTGCCACCCGACAGGGGGCGCGGGGTGAAGCTTTCTTT. The encoded protein is CATRQGARGEAFF. This chain uses TRBV24-1 with TRBJ1-1, with 10 bases aligning to TRBD1. The germline V gene encodes CDR1 KGHDR and CDR2 SFDVKD. V lost 9 bases, J lost 7 bases, and 7 bases stayed unmatched. The CDR3 runs 13 residues.

The V gene is TRBV6-1, the J gene TRBJ1-5, with D tentatively TRBD1 (6 bases). Germline assignment: CDR1 MNHNS and CDR2 SASEGT. V was shortened by 1 base and J by 5 bases, with 12 bases between the two germline ends. CDR3 length: 15 residues. CDR3 in amino acids: CASSEGIQGHQPQHF. CDR3 DNA: TGTGCCAGCAGTGAAGGGATACAGGGACATCAGCCCCAGCATTTT.

This chain joins TRBV10-2 and TRBJ2-1; D is ambiguous. The germline CDR1 and CDR2 sequences are WSHSY and SAAADI. The CDR3 runs 14 residues. V gave up 8 bases and J gave up 2 bases, with 13 bases separating them. The DNA for the CDR3 is TGCGCCAGCCAGCCTCGTGAGACCTACAATGAGCAGTTCTTC. Its translation is CASQPRETYNEQFF.

This clone was seen a single time. The chain links TRBV2 to TRBJ2-3; a possible D gene is TRBD2 (5 bases). The CDR3 totals 15 residues. Germline V CDR1 and CDR2: SNHLY, FYNNEI. Trimming pared 2 bases from V and 0 bases from J, leaving 9 bases between. CDR3 nucleotide sequence: TGTGCCAGCAGTGAACCCCGCGGGAGCACAGATACGCAGTATTTT. Encoded protein: CASSEPRGSTDTQYF.

This sequence joins TRBV19 and TRBJ2-3; a weak D match, TRBD2 (6 bases). The V and J ends lost 6 bases and 5 bases respectively, with 15 bases between them. Germline loops: CDR1 LNHDA, CDR2 SQIVND (reference sequence). The CDR3 is 14 residues long. CDR3 DNA: TGTGCCAGTAGACCGGAGGGCCAGGGAGATACGCAGTATTTT. This gives the protein CASRPEGQGDTQYF.

This clone was detected once. This chain connects TRBV12-5 to TRBJ1-1, with unresolved D. Germline-derived CDR1 and CDR2 are LGHNT and FRNRAP. Trimming removed 4 bases at V and 6 bases at J, with 12 bases between. The CDR3 runs to 13 residues. CDR3 loop: CASGSLPGAEAFF. The DNA for the CDR3 is TGTGCTAGTGGTTCCCTCCCCGGGGCTGAAGCTTTCTTT. The entire variable domain, with the rest obtained from reference TRBV12-5 and TRBJ1-1, is as follows: DARVTQTPRHKVTEMGQEVTMRCQPILGHNTVFWYRQTMMQGLELLAYFRNRAPLDDSGMPKDRFSAEMPDATLATLKIQPSEPRDSAVYFCASGSLPGAEAFFGQGTRLTVV.

V and J are TRBV7-8 and TRBJ2-7, with D tentatively TRBD1 (5 bases). V lost 3 bases, J lost 6 bases, and 12 bases lay in between. The CDR3 totals 13 residues. The V gene's germline CDR1 is SGHVS and CDR2 FQNEAQ. CDR3 in amino acids: CASSFSTVGEQYF. The CDR3, as DNA: TGTGCCAGCAGCTTTTCGACAGTCGGCGAGCAGTACTTC.

The rearrangement links TRBV7-9 to TRBJ1-6; no clear D. From germline, CDR1 is SEHNR and CDR2 FQNEAQ (reference sequence). This CDR3 has 13 residues. Trimming took 5 bases from V and 8 from J, leaving 10 bases between them. The CDR3 loop is CASSPEADSPLHF. In DNA form, the CDR3 reads TGTGCCAGCAGCCCAGAGGCGGATTCACCCCTCCACTTT.

This chain uses TRBV30 with TRBJ1-1; D call uncertain. The CDR3 is 13 residues long. Germline-derived CDR1 and CDR2 are GTSNPN and SVGIG (reference sequence). Trimming pared 2 bases from V and 0 bases from J, leaving 7 bases between. For the CDR3, the DNA is TGTGCCTGGAGTCCTCCGATGAACACTGAAGCTTTCTTT. The encoded protein is CAWSPPMNTEAFF.

The rearrangement uses TRBV27 and TRBJ2-7; D call uncertain. Trimming left V 1 base short and J 5 bases short, with 18 bases between. This CDR3 comprises 16 residues. Germline assignment: CDR1 MNHEY and CDR2 SMNVEV (reference sequence). CDR3 nucleotide sequence: TGTGCCAGCAGTTTATACGTGTCACTTCGGATCGACGAGCAGTACTTC. Encoded protein: CASSLYVSLRIDEQYF.

The V call is TRBV29-1, the J call TRBJ1-1; D remains unclear. This CDR3 is built from 15 residues. CDR1 is SQVTM, CDR2 ANQGSEA, per germline. V lost 0 bases to trimming and J lost 0 bases, with 11 bases between them. DNA for the CDR3: TGCAGCGTTGAAGATTGGCAGGCAATGAACACTGAAGCTTTCTTT. Its protein product is CSVEDWQAMNTEAFF.

This clone was counted a few times. The chain employs TRBV10-2 and TRBJ2-3; TRBD1 might be the D (6 bases). CDR1 is WSHSY, CDR2 SAAADI, per germline. The CDR3 consists of 14 residues. Trimming pared 8 bases from V and 0 bases from J, leaving 12 bases between. The DNA of the CDR3 is TGCGCCAGCCGGGACATCGCTAGCACAGATACGCAGTATTTT. Residues: CASRDIASTDTQYF.

The chain combines TRBV15 with TRBJ1-2; maybe TRBD1 (6 bases). V was shortened by 0 bases and J by 7 bases, with 15 bases between the two germline ends. Germline V gene lookup returns CDR1 LNHNV and CDR2 YYDKDF (reference sequence). This CDR3 spans 15 amino acids. CDR3 sequence (DNA): TGTGCCACCAGCAGAGATCAAACGGGGGCGCGTGGCTACACCTTC. Translating gives CATSRDQTGARGYTF.

The chain has TRBV5-1 and TRBJ2-1; D call uncertain. Trimming cost V 3 bases and J 1 base, with 11 bases left between them. Germline V CDR1 and CDR2: SGHRS, YFSETQ. This CDR3 has 15 residues. The CDR3 reads CASSSDWGSYNEQFF. For the CDR3, the DNA is TGCGCCAGCAGCTCCGACTGGGGTTCCTACAATGAGCAGTTCTTC.